The clone carrying this T cell receptor (beta chain) appeared many times. Its specificity is unknown. This record belongs to a study of breast tumors, draining lymph nodes, adjacent tissues. This CDR3 region has 15 residues. CDR1 SGHNT and CDR2 YENEEA come from the germline V gene. V lost 5 bases and J 2 bases, leaving 13 bases between the germline ends. TCRdb re-called the multiplex PCR reads with MiXCR, one entry per CDR3 protein. The sample consists of about 230,000 distinct CDR3 sequences, about 32% of them appearing once. Breast cancer patients provided tissue from their axillary draining lymph nodes. Study-wide results and caveats: Tumor T cell lymph node origin was a supported hypothesis, not proven. Most tumor T cells seemingly derive from lymph node, then expand in tumor. Luminal-like breast cancer showed significantly higher tumor–nontumor repertoire similarity than basal-like. Compared with lymph nodes, tumors were less diverse; compared with nontumor tissue, more.

The V call is TRBV11-3, the J call TRBJ2-1, with a possible D match to TRBD2 (6 bases). The source is a female donor with breast cancer. Some clones in this sample may be carry-over from other donors' samples. The material sequenced was axillary lymph node tissue. The CDR3 loop reads CASSTTSGAYNEQFF. The CDR3 DNA reads as TGTGCCAGCAGCACAACCTCGGGAGCCTACAATGAGCAGTTCTTC.